This is a list of T cell receptor beta chains from one sample in a study of response to subunit inactivated influenza vaccine. One entry per CDR3 protein, called by TCRdb with MiXCR from the RT-PCR reads. Among 450,000 to 600,000 distinct CDR3 sequences, about 7.6% were seen once, and the ten largest hold 10% to 15%. The material was PBMCs from blood, obtained less than 30 months after vaccination. All receptors derive from a man aged 50-75 years who received an inactivated influenza vaccine. Each CDR3 is given with its conserved first and last residue. The D gene is left open where the match is weak. Size is stated for part of the rows, as once, few or many counts, or as a class when the clone is expanded.

>TRBD1|TRBJ2-3|many|TRBV5-1
CASSFGPGQGTDTQYF
TGCGCCAGCAGCTTTGGGCCGGGACAGGGGACAGATACGCAGTATTTT
>TRBD1|TRBJ2-1|many|TRBV24-1
CATRDRGHSNEQFF
TGTGCCACCAGGGACAGGGGCCATTCCAATGAGCAGTTCTTC
>.|TRBJ2-3|many|TRBV29-1
CSVDGGSLDTQYF
TGCAGCGTTGATGGCGGGTCTTTGGATACGCAGTATTTT
>.|TRBJ2-7|many|TRBV12-3/TRBV12-4
CASRPQHIYEQYF
TGTGCCAGCAGACCCCAACACATCTACGAGCAGTACTTC
>.|TRBJ1-6|many|TRBV2
CASKGNSPLHF
TGTGCCAGCAAGGGCAATTCACCCCTCCACTTT
>TRBD2|TRBJ2-5|.|TRBV2
CASKTGLAGETQYF
TGTGCCAGCAAAACGGGACTAGCGGGAGAGACCCAGTACTTC
>TRBD1|TRBJ2-7|many|TRBV10-3
CAIGTGSPEQYF
TGTGCCATCGGGACAGGGAGCCCCGAGCAGTACTTC
>TRBD1|TRBJ2-5|few|TRBV29-1
CSVAIGTGGETQYF
TGCAGCGTTGCCATCGGGACAGGGGGAGAGACCCAGTACTTC
>.|TRBJ1-1|.|TRBV3-1
CASSLYEMNTEAFF
TGTGCCAGCAGCCTCTACGAGATGAACACTGAAGCTTTCTTT
>TRBD2|TRBJ2-1|.|TRBV6-1
CASSEETSGSYYNEQFF
TGTGCCAGCAGTGAAGAGACTAGCGGGAGTTATTACAATGAGCAGTTCTTC
>.|TRBJ1-1|many|TRBV5-1
CASSSETGNTEAFF
TGCGCCAGCAGCAGCGAGACAGGGAACACTGAAGCTTTCTTT
>TRBD1|TRBJ1-1|few|TRBV19
CASRASGTGYTEAFF
TGTGCCAGTAGAGCCTCCGGGACAGGGTACACTGAAGCTTTCTTT
>.|TRBJ2-4|few|TRBV7-2
CASSLAENIQYF
TGTGCCAGCAGCTTAGCCGAAAACATTCAGTACTTC
>.|TRBJ2-1|few|TRBV28
CASSLLGVDEQFF
TGTGCCAGCAGTTTATTGGGTGTCGATGAGCAGTTCTTC
>.|TRBJ1-2|.|TRBV3-1
CASSPSGARGYTF
TGTGCCAGCAGCCCGTCAGGGGCGCGGGGCTACACCTTC
>.|TRBJ1-1|few|TRBV2
CASSTEGYWAFF
TGTGCCAGCAGCACCGAGGGATATTGGGCTTTCTTT
>TRBD1|TRBJ2-5|many|TRBV10-3
CAIIITGTGVQETQYF
TGTGCCATCATCATAACCGGGACAGGGGTTCAAGAGACCCAGTACTTC
>TRBD1|TRBJ1-5|few|TRBV7-2
CASSRDRASNQPQHF
TGTGCCAGCAGCCGGGACAGGGCTAGCAATCAGCCCCAGCATTTT
>.|TRBJ2-7|.|TRBV5-6
CASSFTGIPRLF
TGTGCCAGCAGCTTTACAGGGATCCCCCGTTTGTTC
>TRBD1|TRBJ2-5|.|TRBV13
CASSTTDRGQETQYF
TGTGCCAGCAGCACCACGGACAGGGGGCAGGAGACCCAGTACTTC
>.|TRBJ2-3|.|TRBV5-1
CASSLFGAGDTQYF
TGCGCCAGCAGCTTGTTTGGGGCAGGAGATACGCAGTATTTT
>TRBD1|TRBJ2-2|many|TRBV28
CASRTTGGSGELFF
TGTGCCAGCAGAACGACAGGGGGAAGCGGGGAGCTGTTTTTT
>TRBD1|TRBJ1-3|few|TRBV20-1
CSAKRQGAVGNTIYF
TGCAGTGCCAAAAGACAGGGGGCGGTTGGAAACACCATATATTTT
>TRBD1|TRBJ2-1|many|TRBV11-2
CASSFDRGMNEQFF
TGTGCCAGCAGCTTTGACAGGGGGATGAATGAGCAGTTCTTC
>TRBD2|TRBJ2-5|many|TRBV3-1
CASSQGLAGAETQYF
TGTGCCAGCAGCCAAGGACTAGCGGGAGCGGAGACCCAGTACTTC
>TRBD1|TRBJ2-1|many|TRBV5-1
CASSQQGSDEQFF
TGCGCCAGCAGCCAACAGGGGAGCGATGAGCAGTTCTTC